Each of the 30 T cell receptor beta chains below was sequenced from the same sample in a study of blood T cell repertoires in COVID-19. Produced via immunoSEQ multiplex PCR; TCRdb's table is partial and in-frame only. The sample carries 400,000 to 550,000 clones, 87% recorded once. The sequencing input was PBMCs or T cells enriched from blood (not recorded which). The source of these receptors is a woman aged 18 to 35 with acute COVID-19.

This clone was seen a handful of times. This chain joins TRBV28 and TRBJ1-2, with D unclear. CDR1 and CDR2 (germline): MDHEN, SYDVKM. This CDR3 spans 11 amino acids. V lost 5 bases and J lost 5, with 6 bases in between. DNA of the CDR3: TGTGCCAGCAGTCAGTATTATGGCTACACCTTC. It is translated as CASSQYYGYTF.

In this sample, this clone turned up a few times. The chain employs TRBV28 and TRBJ1-5; D not certain. Trimming stripped 5 bases from V and 4 bases from J, with 3 bases between. This CDR3 region has 11 residues. Germline CDR1 and CDR2: MDHEN and SYDVKM. CDR3 amino acids: CASSLNQPQHF. The CDR3 bases are TGTGCCAGCAGTCTTAATCAGCCCCAGCATTTT.

Points on this clone: The same CDR3 can be traced to other DNA sequences in this sample. The chain carries TRBV9 and TRBJ2-1; 10 nucleotides agree with TRBD2. Per germline, CDR1 SGDLS and CDR2 YYNGEE. Losses at the gene ends were 0 bases for V and 3 bases for J; bases not matched to a gene: 0. The CDR3 is 15 amino acids. CDR3 protein: CASSVGLAGYNEQFF. The DNA for the CDR3 is TGTGCCAGCAGCGTAGGACTAGCGGGCTACAATGAGCAGTTCTTC.

A few counts support this clone. J is TRBJ2-7 and V is TRBV14; 8 bases are shared with TRBD2. The CDR3 has 16 residues. J was trimmed by 0 bases and V by 0 bases; bases with no gene match: 4. Germline CDR1 SGHDN, CDR2 FVKESK. The DNA for the CDR3 is TGTGCCAGCAGCCAAGAACTAGCGGAGACCTCCTACGAGCAGTACTTC. Translating gives CASSQELAETSYEQYF.

V usage is TRBV6-5 and J usage is TRBJ2-5, with 7 bases fitting TRBD1. CDR3 length equals 13 residues. CDR1 and CDR2 from the germline V gene are MNHEY and SVGAGI. Trimming at V came to 7 bases and at J to 2 bases, leaving 4 bases not matched to a gene. The CDR3 DNA follows: TGTGCCAGCACAGGGACAGAACAAGAGACCCAGTACTTC. Protein sequence: CASTGTEQETQYF.

The chain couples TRBV18 to TRBJ1-3, with D unresolved. V lost 3 bases, J lost 0 bases, and 12 bases lay in between. The CDR3 runs 16 residues. Germline V gives CDR1 KGHSH, CDR2 LQKENI. The CDR3 spells CASSPSGAFSGNTIYF. Here the CDR3 DNA reads TGTGCCAGCTCACCGAGTGGAGCCTTCTCTGGAAACACCATATATTTT.

The chain joins TRBV5-4 to TRBJ2-5, with TRBD2 identical over 11 bases. This CDR3 contains 16 residues. Germline V gives CDR1 SGHNT, CDR2 YYREEE (reference sequence). V was clipped by 5 bases and J by 3 bases; unmatched bases: 9. In DNA form, the CDR3 reads TGTGCCAGCAGAAGGGTGGGGACTAGCGGTGAAGAGACCCAGTACTTC. Its protein is CASRRVGTSGEETQYF. Looking up the rest from reference TRBV5-4 and TRBJ2-5 gives the full variable domain: ETGVTQSPTHLIKTRGQQVTLRCSSQSGHNTVSWYQQALGQGPQFIFQYYREEENGRGNFPPRFSGLQFPNYSSELNVNALELDDSALYLCASRRVGTSGEETQYFGPGTRLLVL.

The chain uses TRBV6-4 and TRBJ1-1; D call uncertain. The CDR3 loop spans 15 amino acids. Trimming pared 5 bases from V and 1 base from J, leaving 14 bases between. Germline V gene data show CDR1 as MRHNA and CDR2 as SNTAGT. This CDR3 reads CASSPSLAENTEAFF. In DNA, the CDR3 is TGTGCCAGCAGTCCATCCCTCGCGGAGAACACTGAAGCTTTCTTT.

The J gene is TRBJ2-3, the V gene TRBV12-5, with 7 bases aligning to TRBD2. This CDR3 is 15 amino acids long. Trimming at V came to 3 bases and at J to 3 bases, leaving 6 bases not matched to a gene. The germline gives CDR1 LGHNT, CDR2 FRNRAP. CDR3 nucleotides: TGTGCTAGTGGTTTACGACTAGCCGAGACAGATACGCAGTATTTT. Translating gives CASGLRLAETDTQYF.

The chain has TRBV3-1 (or the pseudogene TRBV3-2) and TRBJ1-1; D unresolved. V was pared by 1 base and J by 11 bases, with 8 bases between. Germline CDR1 is LGHDT and CDR2 is YNNKEL (reference sequence). This CDR3 has 11 amino acids. The CDR3 region has the DNA TGTGCCAGCAGCCAAGTCCGCGGCGCTTTCTTT. This translates into CASSQVRGAFF.

DNA of the CDR3: TGTGCCAGCAGCTTAAATTCGCGGTCACCCCTCCACTTT. Its protein is CASSLNSRSPLHF. The rearrangement uses TRBV11-3 and TRBJ1-6; no firm D call. This CDR3 has 13 residues. The ends were cut back, 2 bases at V and 10 bases at J, with 9 bases in the middle. CDR1 and CDR2 from the germline V gene are SGHNT and YENEEA.

The chain joins TRBV9 to TRBJ1-3; 8 nucleotides line up with TRBD1. CDR3 length: 15 residues. V dropped 4 bases and J dropped 3; count of bases not matched to a gene: 6. In germline, CDR1 is SGDLS, CDR2 YYNGEE. The CDR3 region is CASSSQGEYGNTIYF. The CDR3 coding sequence is TGTGCCAGCAGCTCACAGGGGGAGTATGGAAACACCATATATTTT. The variable domain in full, with the rest retrieved from reference TRBV9 and TRBJ1-3, is DSGVTQTPKHLITATGQRVTLRCSPRSGDLSVYWYQQSLDQGLQFLIQYYNGEERAKGNILERFSAQQFPDLHSELNLSSLELGDSALYFCASSSQGEYGNTIYFGEGSWLTVV.

The chain recombines TRBV6-1 with TRBJ2-1; TRBD2 is a possible D gene (5 bases). Looked up from germline, CDR1 is MNHNS and CDR2 is SASEGT. Trimming took 5 bases from V and 13 from J, leaving 12 bases between them. The CDR3 spans 11 residues. The CDR3: CASSNSGTQFF. The CDR3 nucleotides are TGTGCCAGCAGTAACTCGGGAACCCAGTTCTTC.

This chain links TRBV10-3 with TRBJ1-5, with D unresolved. This CDR3 is built from 14 residues. Trimming took 3 bases from V and 4 from J, leaving 10 bases between them. The germline CDR1 and CDR2 sequences are ENHRY and SYGVKD. The CDR3 DNA follows: TGTGCCATCAGTGATGAGATGAGAAATCAGCCCCAGCATTTT. Translating gives CAISDEMRNQPQHF.

V is TRBV27 and J is TRBJ1-1, with a weak D call TRBD1 (6 bases). The CDR3 has 14 amino acids. Germline loops: CDR1 MNHEY, CDR2 SMNVEV (reference sequence). The V end lost 8 bases, the J end lost 6 bases, and 19 bases lay between the germline ends. CDR3 region: CASGKDSGVSEAFF. The CDR3 DNA sequence: TGTGCCAGCGGAAAGGACAGCGGCGTCTCTGAAGCTTTCTTT.

This clone has only one observation. The CDR3 loop reads CAISTSAYGETQYF. For the CDR3, the DNA is TGTGCCATTTCGACTAGCGCGTATGGAGAGACCCAGTACTTC. The chain employs TRBV24-1 and TRBJ2-5; 8 nucleotides line up with TRBD2. CDR1 and CDR2 (germline): KGHDR, SFDVKD. V shed 11 bases, J shed 4 bases, and the junction held 11 bases outside the gene matches. This CDR3 contains 14 residues.

V gene TRBV10-3 combines with J gene TRBJ2-5; D perhaps matches TRBD2 (6 bases). Germline V gives CDR1 ENHRY, CDR2 SYGVKD. V was shortened by 8 bases and J by 4 bases, with 11 bases between the two germline ends. CDR3 length: 12 amino acids. For the CDR3, the DNA is TGTGCCATCGCCAGGAGGGGAGAGACCCAGTACTTC. Its protein product is CAIARRGETQYF.

Only a few counts were recorded for this clone. The V and J genes are TRBV4-2 and TRBJ2-1, with 7 bases that match TRBD1. The CDR3 extends over 16 amino acids. V lost 0 bases to trimming and J lost 9 bases; unmatched junction nucleotides: 11. Germline CDR1 LGHNA, CDR2 YNFKEQ. CDR3 nucleotides: TGTGCCAGCAGCCAAGATGAGACAGGGCTAAGGGGTGAGCAGTTCTTC. Its protein is CASSQDETGLRGEQFF.

The chain joins TRBV6-5 to TRBJ1-5; D is ambiguous. V was clipped by 0 bases and J by 4 bases, with 10 bases between them. This CDR3 has 15 amino acids. Per germline, CDR1 MNHEY and CDR2 SVGAGI. CDR3 sequence: CASSYSAGTNQPQHF. The CDR3 DNA is TGTGCCAGCAGTTACTCGGCAGGAACTAATCAGCCCCAGCATTTT.

The chain combines TRBV5-1 with TRBJ2-5, with TRBD1 identical over 9 bases. The CDR3 has 17 amino acids. Germline values: CDR1 SGHRS, CDR2 YFSETQ. The junction had 10 bases not matched to a gene; V was cut back by 2 bases and J by 2 bases. The CDR3 is CASSFTGTTGGQETQYF. The DNA of the CDR3 is TGCGCCAGCAGCTTCACGGGGACGACAGGGGGGCAAGAGACCCAGTACTTC.

A single count supports this clone. The V and J genes are TRBV6-2 or TRBV6-3 and TRBJ2-2; TRBD2 matches at 7 bases. This CDR3 comprises 14 residues. The germline V gene encodes CDR1 MNHEY and CDR2 SVGEGT. V was pared by 4 bases and J by 3 bases, with 2 bases of the junction left unmatched. The CDR3, as DNA: TGTGCCAGCAGTTGGGGGGGATACACCGGGGAGCTGTTTTTT. Translation gives CASSWGGYTGELFF.

The genes are TRBV9 and TRBJ2-3; TRBD1 agrees at 7 bases. Unmatched junction bases numbered 11, after V lost 2 bases and J lost 11 bases. Germline CDR1 and CDR2: SGDLS and YYNGEE. The CDR3 has 14 residues. Here the CDR3 DNA reads TGTGCCAGCAGCGTCGGCGGAACAGGGACAGAGCAGTATTTT. This encodes CASSVGGTGTEQYF. Looking up the rest from reference TRBV9 and TRBJ2-3 gives the full variable domain: DSGVTQTPKHLITATGQRVTLRCSPRSGDLSVYWYQQSLDQGLQFLIQYYNGEERAKGNILERFSAQQFPDLHSELNLSSLELGDSALYFCASSVGGTGTEQYFGPGTRLTVL.

This clone was counted once. CDR3 bases: TGTGCCGACCGGGACAGGGCCACCGGGGAGCTGTTTTTT. It encodes CADRDRATGELFF. The chain has TRBV6-5 and TRBJ2-2; TRBD1 agrees at 9 bases. The CDR3 contains 13 residues. V lost 11 bases to trimming and J lost 4 bases; unmatched junction nucleotides: 5. CDR1 MNHEY and CDR2 SVGAGI come from the germline V gene.

With respect to this clone: The sample contains more than one DNA sequence encoding this CDR3. This sequence joins TRBV5-4 and TRBJ2-3; 7 nucleotides line up with TRBD1. The V gene end was trimmed by 0 bases and the J gene end by 4 bases; junction bases not matched to a gene: 5. Germline CDR1 SGHNT, CDR2 YYREEE (reference sequence). The CDR3 totals 15 residues. CDR3 DNA sequence: TGTGCCAGCAGCTTGGGACAGGGAGCAGCAGATACGCAGTATTTT. This encodes CASSLGQGAADTQYF.

This clone was counted a single time. The chain joins TRBV5-6 to TRBJ2-6; no reliable D call. The CDR3 covers 16 residues. Per the germline V gene, CDR1 is SGHDT and CDR2 is YYEEEE. The V end was cut by 6 bases, the J end by 2 bases, with 15 bases between. This CDR3 reads CASNQRVVTGANVLTF. In DNA, the CDR3 is TGTGCCAGCAACCAAAGAGTTGTAACTGGGGCCAACGTCCTGACTTTC.

Notes on this clone: One end of the junction varies from germline; a read error may be responsible. V and J are TRBV25-1 and TRBJ1-1; a weak D match, TRBD1 (5 bases). Germline CDR1 reads MGHDK; CDR2 reads SYGVNS. CDR3 length: 14 amino acids. The CDR3, as DNA: TGTGCCGGCAGTGAGGGGCTGCAGAACACTGAAGCTTTCTTT. This gives the protein CAGSEGLQNTEAFF.

The chain links TRBV19 to TRBJ2-7; a possible D gene is TRBD2 (5 bases). Germline values: CDR1 LNHDA, CDR2 SQIVND (reference sequence). The CDR3 length is 14 residues. The V gene lost 7 bases and the J gene lost 1 base, with 14 bases spanning the gap. The CDR3 coding sequence is TGTGCCAGTAACAGAGGCGGAGGATCCTACGAGCAGTACTTC. Encoded protein: CASNRGGGSYEQYF.

This clone was picked up one time. This rearrangement joins TRBV10-2 to TRBJ2-2; D unresolved. Germline values: CDR1 WSHSY, CDR2 SAAADI. Trimming left V 4 bases short and J 1 base short, with 7 bases between. The CDR3 extends over 14 amino acids. CDR3 amino acids: CASSVIVNTGELFF. The CDR3, as DNA: TGCGCCAGCAGTGTTATAGTGAACACCGGGGAGCTGTTTTTT.

This chain uses TRBV2 with TRBJ1-2; TRBD1 matches at 7 bases. The V gene's germline CDR1 is SNHLY and CDR2 FYNNEI. J was trimmed by 2 bases and V by 4 bases; bases with no gene match: 7. The CDR3 extends over 15 amino acids. The CDR3 region is CASSGPGQDNYGYTF. The CDR3, as DNA: TGTGCCAGCAGTGGCCCAGGACAGGACAACTATGGCTACACCTTC.

This chain joins TRBV9 and TRBJ2-7, with 8 bases that match TRBD2. This CDR3 has 14 amino acids. The junction had 2 bases not matched to a gene; V was cut back by 0 bases and J by 3 bases. Germline V lookup: CDR1 SGDLS, CDR2 YYNGEE. CDR3 residues: CASSVAGTSYEQYF. CDR3 coding DNA: TGTGCCAGCAGCGTAGCCGGGACTAGCTACGAGCAGTACTTC.